This T cell receptor (beta chain) originates from a study of blood T cells in healthy people across ages. Findings of the study overall: Changes in expanded clonotypes were possibly confounded, as the CMV status of donors was unknown.

Together with a sample-barcoded 5' primer, a J-beta primer mix was included in a second PCR lasting roughly 6 to 12 cycles. TCRdb re-called the 5' RACE reads with MiXCR, one entry per CDR3 protein. The table lists 800,000 or so distinct CDR3 sequences, 60% to 80% of them singletons, with around a quarter in the top ten. As concerns this clonotype: Its antigen is currently unknown.

CDR1 and CDR2 (germline): DFQATT, SNEGSKA (reference sequence). There are 12 residues in the CDR3. This chain joins TRBV20-1 and TRBJ2-4, with TRBD2 as a possible D gene (5 bases). The tail of the sequence fits TRBJ2-7 better, so the J call may be wrong. The sample taken for sequencing was blood. This clonotype was obtained from a young man in good health. The chain's CDR3 is CSARVSGGEQYF. In DNA, the CDR3 is TGCAGTGCTAGAGTATCCGGAGGCGAGCAGTACTTC.